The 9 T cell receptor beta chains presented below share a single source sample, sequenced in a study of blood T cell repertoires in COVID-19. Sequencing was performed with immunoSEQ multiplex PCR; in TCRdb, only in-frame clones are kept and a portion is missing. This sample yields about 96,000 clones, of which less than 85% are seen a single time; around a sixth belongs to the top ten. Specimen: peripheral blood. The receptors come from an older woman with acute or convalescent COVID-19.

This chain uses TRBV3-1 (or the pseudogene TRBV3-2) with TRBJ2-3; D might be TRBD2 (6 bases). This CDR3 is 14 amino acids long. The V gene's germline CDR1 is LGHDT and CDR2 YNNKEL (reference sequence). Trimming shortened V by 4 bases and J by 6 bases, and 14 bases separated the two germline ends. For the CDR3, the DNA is TGTGCCAGCAGCCCAGTCGGGAGCGTGGATACGCAGTATTTT. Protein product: CASSPVGSVDTQYF.

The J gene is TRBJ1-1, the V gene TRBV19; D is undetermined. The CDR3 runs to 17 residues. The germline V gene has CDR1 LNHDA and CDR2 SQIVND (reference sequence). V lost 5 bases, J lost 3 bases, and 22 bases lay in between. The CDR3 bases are TGTGCCAGTAGTTTTCCCAGGTCCCGGTCTTTGTACACTGAAGCTTTCTTT. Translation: CASSFPRSRSLYTEAFF.

The CDR3 region is CASSQAGQPQHF. For the CDR3, the DNA is TGTGCCAGCAGCCAAGCGGGACAGCCCCAGCATTTT. This chain links TRBV3-1 (or the pseudogene TRBV3-2) with TRBJ1-5; D is unclear. V shed 1 base and J shed 7 bases, with 5 bases lying between them. The CDR3 is 12 residues long. Germline values: CDR1 LGHDT, CDR2 YNNKEL (reference sequence).

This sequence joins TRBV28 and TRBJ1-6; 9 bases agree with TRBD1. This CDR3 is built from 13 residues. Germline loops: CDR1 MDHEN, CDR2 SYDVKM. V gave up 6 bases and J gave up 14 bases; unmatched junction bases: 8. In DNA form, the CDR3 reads TGTGCCAGCAGCCCCTTACAGGGGGCGGCCCTCCACTTT. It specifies CASSPLQGAALHF.

As DNA, the CDR3 is TGTGCCAGCAGTGAACCCCCAGGGATCTATAATTCACCCCTCCACTTT. Translated: CASSEPPGIYNSPLHF. The chain recombines TRBV2 with TRBJ1-6; tentatively, D is TRBD1 (5 bases). Trimming removed 2 bases from V and 3 bases from J, with 11 bases in between. Germline-derived CDR1 and CDR2 are SNHLY and FYNNEI. The CDR3 covers 16 residues.

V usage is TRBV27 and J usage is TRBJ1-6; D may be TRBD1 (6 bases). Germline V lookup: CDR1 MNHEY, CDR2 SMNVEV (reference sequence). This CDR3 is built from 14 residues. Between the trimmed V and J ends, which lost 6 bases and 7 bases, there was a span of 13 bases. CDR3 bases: TGTGCCAGCAGGCACAGGGATTGGAATTCACCCCTCCACTTT. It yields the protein CASRHRDWNSPLHF.

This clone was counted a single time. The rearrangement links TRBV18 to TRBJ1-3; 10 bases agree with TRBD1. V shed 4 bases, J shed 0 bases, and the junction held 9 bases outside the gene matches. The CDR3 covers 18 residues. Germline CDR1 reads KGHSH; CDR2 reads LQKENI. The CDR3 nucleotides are TGTGCCAGCTCACTCAGACAGGGGGCGCTCAGCTCTGGAAACACCATATATTTT. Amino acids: CASSLRQGALSSGNTIYF. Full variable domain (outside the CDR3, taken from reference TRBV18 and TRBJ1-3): NAGVMQNPRHLVRRRGQEARLRCSPMKGHSHVYWYRQLPEEGLKFMVYLQKENIIDESGMPKERFSAEFPKEGPSILRIQQVVRGDSAAYFCASSLRQGALSSGNTIYFGEGSWLTVV.

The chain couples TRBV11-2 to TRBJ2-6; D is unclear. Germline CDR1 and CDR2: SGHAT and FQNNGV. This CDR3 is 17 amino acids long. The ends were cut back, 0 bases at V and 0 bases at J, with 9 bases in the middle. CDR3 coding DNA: TGTGCCAGCAGCTTAGAGGTGCGGATCTCTGGGGCCAACGTCCTGACTTTC. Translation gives CASSLEVRISGANVLTF.

The CDR3 sequence is CASSSYPNEQFF. For the CDR3, the DNA is TGTGCCAGCAGCTCTTATCCGAATGAGCAGTTCTTC. The V gene is TRBV13, the J gene TRBJ2-1, with D hard to call. The CDR3 is made up of 12 amino acids. Trimming cost V 4 bases and J 7 bases, with 8 bases left between them. Germline CDR1 PRHDT, CDR2 FYEKMQ (reference sequence).